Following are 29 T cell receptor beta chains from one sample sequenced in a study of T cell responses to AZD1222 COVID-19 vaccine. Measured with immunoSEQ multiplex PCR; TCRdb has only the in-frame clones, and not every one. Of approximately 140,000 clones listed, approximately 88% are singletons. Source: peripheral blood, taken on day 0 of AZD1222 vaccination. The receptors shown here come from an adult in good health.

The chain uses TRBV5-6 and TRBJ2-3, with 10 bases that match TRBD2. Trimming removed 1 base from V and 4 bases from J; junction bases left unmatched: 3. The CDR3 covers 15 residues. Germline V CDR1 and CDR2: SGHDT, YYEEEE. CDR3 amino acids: CASSLYLAGADTQYF. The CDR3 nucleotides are TGTGCCAGCAGCTTGTACCTAGCGGGGGCAGATACGCAGTATTTT.

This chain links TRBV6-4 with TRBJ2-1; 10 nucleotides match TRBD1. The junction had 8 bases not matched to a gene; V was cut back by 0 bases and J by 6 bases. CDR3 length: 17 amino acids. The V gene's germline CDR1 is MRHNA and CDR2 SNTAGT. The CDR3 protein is CASSDSRPGQGTNEQFF. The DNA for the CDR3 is TGTGCCAGCAGTGACTCCCGGCCGGGACAGGGGACCAATGAGCAGTTCTTC.

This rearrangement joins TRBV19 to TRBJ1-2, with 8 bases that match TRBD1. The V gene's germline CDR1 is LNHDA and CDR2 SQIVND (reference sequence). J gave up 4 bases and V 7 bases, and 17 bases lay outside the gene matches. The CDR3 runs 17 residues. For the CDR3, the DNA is TGTGCCAGTAAAGAGATAGGGACAGGAAGAGCCCGCTATGGCTACACCTTC. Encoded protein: CASKEIGTGRARYGYTF.

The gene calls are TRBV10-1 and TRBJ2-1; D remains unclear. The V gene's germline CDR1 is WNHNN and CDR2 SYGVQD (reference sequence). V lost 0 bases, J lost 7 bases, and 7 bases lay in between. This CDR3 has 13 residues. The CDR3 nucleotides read TGCGCCAGCAGTGAGTCGGCCCCAAATGAGCAGTTCTTC. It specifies CASSESAPNEQFF.

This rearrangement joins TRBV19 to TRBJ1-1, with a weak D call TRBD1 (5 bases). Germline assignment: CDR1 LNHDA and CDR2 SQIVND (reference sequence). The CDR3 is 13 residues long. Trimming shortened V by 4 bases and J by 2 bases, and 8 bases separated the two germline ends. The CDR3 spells CASSTQGNTEAFF. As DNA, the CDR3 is TGTGCCAGTAGTACCCAGGGCAACACTGAAGCTTTCTTT. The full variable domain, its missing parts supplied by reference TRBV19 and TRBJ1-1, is DGGITQSPKYLFRKEGQNVTLSCEQNLNHDAMYWYRQDPGQGLRLIYYSQIVNDFQKGDIAEGYSVSREKKESFPLTVTSAQKNPTAFYLCASSTQGNTEAFFGQGTRLTVV.

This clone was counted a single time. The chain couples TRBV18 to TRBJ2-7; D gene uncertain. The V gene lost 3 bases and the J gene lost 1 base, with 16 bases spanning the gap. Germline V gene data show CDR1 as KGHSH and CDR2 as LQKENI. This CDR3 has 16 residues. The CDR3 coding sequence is TGTGCCAGCTCACCCCCAGGAGCTCTATTATCCTACGAGCAGTACTTC. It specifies CASSPPGALLSYEQYF.

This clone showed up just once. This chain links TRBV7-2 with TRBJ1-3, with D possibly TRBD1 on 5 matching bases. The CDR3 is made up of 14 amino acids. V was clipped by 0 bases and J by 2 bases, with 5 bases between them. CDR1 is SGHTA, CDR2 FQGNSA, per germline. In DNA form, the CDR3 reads TGTGCCAGCAGCTTAGCAGGGGCTGGAAACACCATATATTTT. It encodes CASSLAGAGNTIYF.

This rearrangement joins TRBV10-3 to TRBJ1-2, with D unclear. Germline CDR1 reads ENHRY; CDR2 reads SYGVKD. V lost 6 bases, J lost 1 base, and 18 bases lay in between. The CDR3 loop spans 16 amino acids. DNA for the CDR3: TGTGCCATCAGCCCTGAGGAACAGCGCGGTAACTATGGCTACACCTTC. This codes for CAISPEEQRGNYGYTF.

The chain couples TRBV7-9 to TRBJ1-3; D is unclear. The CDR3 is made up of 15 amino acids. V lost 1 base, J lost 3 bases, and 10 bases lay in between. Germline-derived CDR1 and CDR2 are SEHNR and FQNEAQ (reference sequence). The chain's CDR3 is CASSLGGYGGNTIYF. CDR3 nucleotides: TGTGCCAGCAGCTTAGGCGGGTATGGTGGAAACACCATATATTTT.

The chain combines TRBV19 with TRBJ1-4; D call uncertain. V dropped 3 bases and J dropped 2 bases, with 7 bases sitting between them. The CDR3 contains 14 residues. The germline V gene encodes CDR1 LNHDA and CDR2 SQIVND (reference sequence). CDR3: CASSMRLTNEKLFF. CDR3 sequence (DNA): TGTGCCAGTAGTATGAGACTGACTAATGAAAAACTGTTTTTT.

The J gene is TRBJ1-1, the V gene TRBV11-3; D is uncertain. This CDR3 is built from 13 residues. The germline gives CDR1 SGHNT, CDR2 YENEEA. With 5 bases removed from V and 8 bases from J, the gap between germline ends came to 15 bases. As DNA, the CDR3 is TGTGCCAGCAGCGGGAGGGAGGTGTCAGAAGCTTTCTTT. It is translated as CASSGREVSEAFF.

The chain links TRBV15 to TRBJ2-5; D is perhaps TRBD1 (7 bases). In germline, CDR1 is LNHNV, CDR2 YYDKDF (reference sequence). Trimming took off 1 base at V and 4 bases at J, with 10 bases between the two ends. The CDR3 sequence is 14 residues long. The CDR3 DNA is TGTGCCACCAGCAGAGGGCAGGGGGGAGAGACCCAGTACTTC. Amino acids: CATSRGQGGETQYF. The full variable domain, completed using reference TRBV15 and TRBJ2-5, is DAMVIQNPRYQVTQFGKPVTLSCSQTLNHNVMYWYQQKSSQAPKLLFHYYDKDFNNEADTPDNFQSRRPNTSFCFLDIRSPGLGDTAMYLCATSRGQGGETQYFGPGTRLLVL.

This chain's CDR3 is CASSYSRGRHTEAFF. The CDR3 DNA sequence: TGTGCCAGCAGTTACTCCAGGGGGCGCCACACTGAAGCTTTCTTT. This rearrangement joins TRBV6-5 to TRBJ1-1; 8 bases are shared with TRBD1. Losses at the gene ends were 0 bases for V and 3 bases for J; bases not matched to a gene: 3. Germline CDR1 reads MNHEY; CDR2 reads SVGAGI. This CDR3 is built from 15 residues.

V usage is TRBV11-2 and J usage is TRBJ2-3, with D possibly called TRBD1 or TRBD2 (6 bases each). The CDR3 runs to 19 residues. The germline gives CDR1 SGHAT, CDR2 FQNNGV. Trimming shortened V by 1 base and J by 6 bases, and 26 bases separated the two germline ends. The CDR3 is CASSLAITGTGARRDTQYF. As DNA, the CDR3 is TGTGCCAGCAGCTTAGCCATCACCGGGACGGGGGCCCGGAGGGATACGCAGTATTTT.

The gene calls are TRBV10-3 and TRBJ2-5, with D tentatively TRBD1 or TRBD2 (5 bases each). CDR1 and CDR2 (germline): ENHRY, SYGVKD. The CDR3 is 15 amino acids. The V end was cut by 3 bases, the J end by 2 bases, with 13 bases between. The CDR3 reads CAISDSRGGQETQYF. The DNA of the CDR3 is TGTGCCATCAGTGATTCTCGGGGCGGACAAGAGACCCAGTACTTC.

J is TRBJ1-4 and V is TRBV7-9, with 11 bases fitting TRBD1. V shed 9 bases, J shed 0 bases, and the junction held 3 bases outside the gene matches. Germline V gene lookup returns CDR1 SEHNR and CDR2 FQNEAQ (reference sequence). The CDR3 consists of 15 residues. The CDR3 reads CARGQGEATNEKLFF. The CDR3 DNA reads TGTGCCAGGGGACAGGGGGAGGCAACTAATGAAAAACTGTTTTTT.

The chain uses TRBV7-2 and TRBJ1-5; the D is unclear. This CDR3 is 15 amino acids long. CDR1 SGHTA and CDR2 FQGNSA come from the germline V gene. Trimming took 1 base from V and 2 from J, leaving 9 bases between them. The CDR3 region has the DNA TGTGCCAGCAGCTTAGATTGGGCCGGCAATCAGCCCCAGCATTTT. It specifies CASSLDWAGNQPQHF.

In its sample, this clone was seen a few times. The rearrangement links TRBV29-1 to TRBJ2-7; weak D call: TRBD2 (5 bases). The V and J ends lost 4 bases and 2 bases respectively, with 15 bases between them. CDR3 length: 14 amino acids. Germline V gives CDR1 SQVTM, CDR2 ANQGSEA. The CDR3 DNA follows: TGCAGCGTTGTACTAGGGCTCGGTACCTACGAGCAGTACTTC. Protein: CSVVLGLGTYEQYF.

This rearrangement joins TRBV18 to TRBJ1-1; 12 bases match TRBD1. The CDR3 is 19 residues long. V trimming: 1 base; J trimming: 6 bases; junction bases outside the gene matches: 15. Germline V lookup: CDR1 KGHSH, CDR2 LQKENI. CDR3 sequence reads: CASSPLGTGGQRESPEAFF. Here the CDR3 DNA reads TGTGCCAGCTCACCACTCGGGACAGGGGGCCAACGGGAGTCCCCTGAAGCTTTCTTT.

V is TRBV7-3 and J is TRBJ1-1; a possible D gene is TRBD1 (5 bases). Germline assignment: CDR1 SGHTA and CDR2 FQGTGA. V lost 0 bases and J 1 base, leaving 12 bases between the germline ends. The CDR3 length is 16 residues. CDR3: CASSLTGRQKNTEAFF. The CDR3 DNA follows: TGTGCCAGCAGCTTAACGGGGCGGCAGAAGAACACTGAAGCTTTCTTT.

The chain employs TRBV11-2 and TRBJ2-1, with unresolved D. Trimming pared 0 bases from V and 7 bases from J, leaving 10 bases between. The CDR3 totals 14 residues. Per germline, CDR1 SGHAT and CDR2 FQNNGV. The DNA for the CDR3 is TGTGCCAGCAGCTTAGATCGCCGGGCTAATGAGCAGTTCTTC. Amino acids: CASSLDRRANEQFF.

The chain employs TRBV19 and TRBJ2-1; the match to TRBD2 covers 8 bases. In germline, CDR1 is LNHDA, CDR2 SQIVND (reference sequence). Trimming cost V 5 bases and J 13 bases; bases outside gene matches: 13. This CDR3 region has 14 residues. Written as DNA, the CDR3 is TGTGCCAGTAGTGAACAAGGTGCCGCGGGGGGCCAGTTCTTC. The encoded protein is CASSEQGAAGGQFF.

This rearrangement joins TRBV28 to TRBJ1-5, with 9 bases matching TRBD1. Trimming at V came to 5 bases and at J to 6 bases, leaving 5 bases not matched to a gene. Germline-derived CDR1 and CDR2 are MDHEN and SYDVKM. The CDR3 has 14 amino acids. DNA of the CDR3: TGTGCCAGCAGTACAACGACAGGGGGTCAGCCCCAGCATTTT. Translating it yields CASSTTTGGQPQHF.

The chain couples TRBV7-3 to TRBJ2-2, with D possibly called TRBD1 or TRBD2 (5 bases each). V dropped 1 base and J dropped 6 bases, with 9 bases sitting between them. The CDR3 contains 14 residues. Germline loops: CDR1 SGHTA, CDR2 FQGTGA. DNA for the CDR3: TGTGCCAGCAGCTTAATGCCGGGGCCCGGGGAGCTGTTTTTT. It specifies CASSLMPGPGELFF.

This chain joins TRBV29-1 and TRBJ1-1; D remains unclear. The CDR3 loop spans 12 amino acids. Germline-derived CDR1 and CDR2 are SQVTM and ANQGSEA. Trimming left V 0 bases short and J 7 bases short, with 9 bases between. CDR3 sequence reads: CSVEDGKLEAFF. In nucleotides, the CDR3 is TGCAGCGTTGAAGATGGGAAACTTGAAGCTTTCTTT.

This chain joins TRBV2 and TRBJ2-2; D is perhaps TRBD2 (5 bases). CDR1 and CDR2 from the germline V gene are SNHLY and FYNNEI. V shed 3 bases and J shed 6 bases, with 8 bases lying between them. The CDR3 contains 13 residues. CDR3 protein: CASSELGAGELFF. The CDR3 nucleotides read TGTGCCAGCAGTGAGCTGGGAGCCGGGGAGCTGTTTTTT.

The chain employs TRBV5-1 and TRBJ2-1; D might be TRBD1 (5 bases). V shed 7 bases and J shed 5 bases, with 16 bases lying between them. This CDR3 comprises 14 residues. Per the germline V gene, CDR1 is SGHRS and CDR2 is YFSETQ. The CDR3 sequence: CASEGQGHDNEQFF. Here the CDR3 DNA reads TGCGCCAGCGAAGGTCAGGGCCACGACAATGAGCAGTTCTTC. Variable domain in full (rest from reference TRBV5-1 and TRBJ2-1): KAGVTQTPRYLIKTRGQQVTLSCSPISGHRSVSWYQQTPGQGLQFLFEYFSETQRNKGNFPGRFSGRQFSNSRSEMNVSTLELGDSALYLCASEGQGHDNEQFFGPGTRLTVL.

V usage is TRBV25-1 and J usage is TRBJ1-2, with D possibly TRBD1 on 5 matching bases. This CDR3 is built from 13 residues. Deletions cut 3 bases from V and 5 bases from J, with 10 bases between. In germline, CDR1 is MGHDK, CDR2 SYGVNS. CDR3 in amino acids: CASSEGGAYGYTF. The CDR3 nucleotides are TGTGCCAGCAGTGAGGGAGGGGCTTATGGCTACACCTTC.

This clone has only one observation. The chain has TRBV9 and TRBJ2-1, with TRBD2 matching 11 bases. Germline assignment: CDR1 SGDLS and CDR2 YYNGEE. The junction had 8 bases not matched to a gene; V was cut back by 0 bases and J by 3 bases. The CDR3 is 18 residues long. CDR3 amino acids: CASSVGIAGGPGYNEQFF. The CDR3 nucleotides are TGTGCCAGCAGCGTAGGAATAGCGGGGGGGCCCGGCTACAATGAGCAGTTCTTC.